This T cell receptor (beta chain) was obtained from a study of control samples from healthy donors and cancer patients. TCRdb's copy holds only in-frame clones and misses some; the assay was immunoSEQ multiplex PCR. The data show 100,000 to 120,000 clones, with roughly four fifths seen just once and 5% to 8.5% held by the top ten. The CDR3 extends over 15 amino acids. Germline CDR1 is ENHRY and CDR2 is SYGVKD. Trimming took off 6 bases at V and 2 bases at J, with 17 bases between the two ends. The specimen sequenced was blood. The TCR sequence derives from a man aged 18 to 29 in good health. The chain couples TRBV10-3 to TRBJ2-7; a weak D match, TRBD1 (6 bases). The CDR3 loop is CAISGTPESPYEQYF. CDR3 coding DNA: TGTGCCATCAGCGGGACACCCGAATCCCCCTACGAGCAGTACTTC.